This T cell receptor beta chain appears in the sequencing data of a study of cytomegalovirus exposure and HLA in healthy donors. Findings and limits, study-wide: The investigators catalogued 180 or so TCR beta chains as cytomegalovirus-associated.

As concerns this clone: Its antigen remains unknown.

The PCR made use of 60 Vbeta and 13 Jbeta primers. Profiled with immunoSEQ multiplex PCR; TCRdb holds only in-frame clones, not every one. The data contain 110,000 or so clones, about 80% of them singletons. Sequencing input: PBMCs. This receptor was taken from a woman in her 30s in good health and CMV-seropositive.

DNA of the CDR3: TGTGCCAGCAGCGAAAAGGGGGATCGTTCGCAGTATTTT. Protein product: CASSEKGDRSQYF. This chain joins TRBV6-1 and TRBJ2-3; possible D gene TRBD1, 6 bases. The CDR3 is 13 residues long. Trimming cost V 6 bases and J 10 bases, with 17 bases left between them. Per germline, CDR1 MNHNS and CDR2 SASEGT.